This T cell receptor beta chain was recorded in a study of T cells in Graves' hyperthyroidism and ophthalmopathy. This clonotype has more than one count but fewer than ten. RNA transcripts were the template for amplifying TCR beta CDR3 regions. HTBI primers drove first-round RT-PCR of the TCR CDR3. From the multiplex PCR reads, TCRdb called clonotypes with MiXCR, one entry per CDR3 protein. The sample has about 610,000 distinct CDR3 sequences; 46% are singletons. The CDR3 has 18 residues. The V gene end was trimmed by 5 bases and the J gene end by 6 bases; junction bases not matched to a gene: 17. Germline values: CDR1 DFQATT, CDR2 SNEGSKA (reference sequence).

The sequence was collected from a woman aged 18-30 years with Graves' hyperthyroidism. Sequencing was carried out using peripheral blood or thyroid tissue (not recorded which). V gene TRBV20-1 combines with J gene TRBJ2-7, with 15 bases lining up with TRBD2. The CDR3 nucleotides read TGCAGTGCTGAAGATGCCGGGACAAAGGGACTAGCGGGAGGCGAGCAGTACTTC. Protein: CSAEDAGTKGLAGGEQYF.